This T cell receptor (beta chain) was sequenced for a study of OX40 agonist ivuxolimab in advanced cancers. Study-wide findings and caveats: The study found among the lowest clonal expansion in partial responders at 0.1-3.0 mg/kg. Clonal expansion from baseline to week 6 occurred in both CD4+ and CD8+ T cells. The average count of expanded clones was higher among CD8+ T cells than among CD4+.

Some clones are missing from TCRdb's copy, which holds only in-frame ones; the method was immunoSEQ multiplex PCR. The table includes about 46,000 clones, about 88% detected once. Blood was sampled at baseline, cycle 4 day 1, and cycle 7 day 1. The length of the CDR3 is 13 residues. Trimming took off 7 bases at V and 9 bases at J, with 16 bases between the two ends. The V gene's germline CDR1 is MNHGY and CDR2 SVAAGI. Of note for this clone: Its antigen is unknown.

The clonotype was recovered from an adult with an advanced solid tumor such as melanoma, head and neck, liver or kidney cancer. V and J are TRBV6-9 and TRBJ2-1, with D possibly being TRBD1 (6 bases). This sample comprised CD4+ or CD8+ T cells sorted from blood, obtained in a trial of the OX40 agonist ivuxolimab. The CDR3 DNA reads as TGTGCCAGCACTCTTATGGTCAGGGGTGAGCAGTTCTTC. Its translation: CASTLMVRGEQFF.